Following are 27 T cell receptor beta chains from one sample sequenced in a study of tumor-infiltrating lymphocytes in primary liver carcinoma. Total RNA amounting to roughly 480 ng was the source from which TCR beta cDNA was made with a constant-region primer. Slightly modified ARM-PCR with three nested multiplex PCR rounds yielded TCR beta libraries. A C-beta reverse primer and TRBV1-TRBV30 forward primers served in each of the first two PCR rounds, at 10 cycles apiece. TCRdb re-analysed the multiplex PCR reads in MiXCR, keeping a single row per CDR3 protein. Of about 74,000 distinct CDR3 sequences in the sample, roughly three quarters were seen once. Each 20-30 mg portion of unsorted bulk tissue served as the source for co-extraction of RNA and DNA. The sample comprised liver tumor tissue from sampling region 4. Subset meaning: tumor region T4, right-lateral pole. The origin of the receptors is a man aged 40-49 years with primary liver carcinoma and hepatitis B virus infection.

The rearrangement links TRBV11-2 to TRBJ2-1, with a tentative D call TRBD1 (5 bases). Germline assignment: CDR1 SGHAT and CDR2 FQNNGV. Trimming removed 4 bases at V and 12 bases at J, with 19 bases between. The CDR3 is made up of 14 amino acids. The CDR3 sequence is CASSSPVGAMAQFF. The CDR3, as DNA: TGTGCCAGCAGCTCACCCGTTGGGGCGATGGCGCAGTTCTTC.

The chain couples TRBV2 to TRBJ1-2; maybe TRBD1 (6 bases). Looked up from germline, CDR1 is SNHLY and CDR2 is FYNNEI. This CDR3 has 14 residues. V dropped 3 bases and J dropped 4 bases, with 12 bases sitting between them. Here the CDR3 reads CASSDYGGLYGYTF. In nucleotides, the CDR3 is TGTGCCAGCAGTGATTATGGGGGGCTCTATGGCTACACCTTC.

This clonotype appeared many times. The gene calls are TRBV6-2 or TRBV6-3 and TRBJ2-3; 7 bases map to TRBD1. CDR3 length: 15 residues. Germline CDR1 and CDR2: MNHEY and SVGEGT. V lost 4 bases and J lost 6; bases outside the gene matches: 10. The CDR3 region has the DNA TGTGCCAGCAGTTTACAGGGGACGTACGGCGATACGCAGTATTTT. Its protein product is CASSLQGTYGDTQYF.

This clonotype has ten or more counts. V and J are TRBV29-1 and TRBJ2-1; D not resolved. V was shortened by 3 bases and J by 6 bases, with 12 bases between the two germline ends. Germline V gives CDR1 SQVTM, CDR2 ANQGSEA. This CDR3 has 13 amino acids. The CDR3 is CSVDAQRSNEQFF. The CDR3 bases are TGCAGCGTTGATGCTCAGAGGAGCAATGAGCAGTTCTTC.

A remark on this clonotype: An end of the junction does not agree with germline; a read error may underlie this. The rearrangement joins TRBV5-5 to TRBJ2-7; 7 nucleotides match TRBD1. CDR1 is SGHKS, CDR2 YYEKEE, per germline (reference sequence). This CDR3 comprises 17 residues. Here the CDR3 reads CASNFRVRGQSSYEQYF. The CDR3 DNA reads as TGTGCTAGCAACTTCAGGGTCAGGGGACAGAGCTCCTACGAGCAGTACTTC. Complete variable domain (other parts from reference TRBV5-5 and TRBJ2-7): DAGVTQSPTHLIKTRGQQVTLRCSPISGHKSVSWYQQVLGQGPQFIFQYYEKEERGRGNFPDRFSARQFPNYSSELNVNALLLGDSALYLCASNFRVRGQSSYEQYFGPGTRLTVT.

Notes on this clonotype: One junction end does not reproduce the germline sequence, and a read error may be involved. The rearrangement joins TRBV6-5 to TRBJ2-1; D tentatively fits TRBD1 or TRBD2 (5 bases each). This CDR3 is built from 15 residues. Germline V gene sequence: CDR1 MNHEY, CDR2 SVGAGI. Written as DNA, the CDR3 is TGTGCCAGCAGATCAGCCCGGGACCGATACAATGAGAAGTTCTTC. Its translation: CASRSARDRYNEKFF.

This clonotype was seen repeatedly, ten times or more. This chain uses TRBV28 with TRBJ2-7; D is ambiguous. V was pared by 7 bases and J by 2 bases, with 12 bases between. The CDR3 consists of 13 residues. From germline, CDR1 is MDHEN and CDR2 SYDVKM. CDR3 residues: CASTSTRTYEQYF. The CDR3 coding sequence is TGTGCCAGCACTTCGACACGGACCTACGAGCAGTACTTC. The full variable domain, completed using reference TRBV28 and TRBJ2-7, is DVKVTQSSRYLVKRTGEKVFLECVQDMDHENMFWYRQDPGLGLRLIYFSYDVKMKEKGDIPEGYSVSREKKERFSLILESASTNQTSMYLCASTSTRTYEQYFGPGTRLTVT.

Concerning this clonotype itself: At one of its ends the junction is not consistent with the germline gene, which may arise from a read error. This chain joins TRBV4-1 and TRBJ1-1, with D hard to call. Per the germline V gene, CDR1 is MGHRA and CDR2 is YSYEKL. The CDR3 has 15 amino acids. CDR3 DNA sequence: TGCGCCAGCAGCCAAGGCCTTAATATGAACACCGAAGTTTTCTTT. Translation gives CASSQGLNMNTEVFF.

Notes on this clonotype: The junction does not match germline at one end; this may be a read error. The chain uses TRBV11-2 and TRBJ2-2, with 10 bases matching TRBD2. The CDR3 length is 17 residues. Germline CDR1 is SGHAT and CDR2 is FQNNGV. CDR3 sequence (DNA): TGTGCCAGCAGTGGAGGACTAGCGGAGCGGAACACCGGGGAGCCGCTTTTT. It encodes CASSGGLAERNTGEPLF.

As to this clonotype: Sequence at one end of the junction differs from germline and may be a read error. V usage is TRBV4-1 and J usage is TRBJ2-1, with D possibly matching TRBD2 (7 bases). Germline CDR1 reads MGHRA; CDR2 reads YSYEKL. There are 15 residues in the CDR3. This CDR3 is CASSRLIGGQGEQLF. CDR3 nucleotides: TGCGCCAGTAGCCGACTCATCGGGGGGCAGGGTGAGCAGTTGTTC.

For this clonotype: At one boundary the junction diverges from the germline segment, which might be a read error. The genes are TRBV28 and TRBJ2-7; either TRBD1 or TRBD2 may supply D (6 bases each). The CDR3 totals 17 residues. From germline, CDR1 is MDHEN and CDR2 SYDVKM. The CDR3 region is CAILMTGAPDDSYVQYF. The CDR3 coding sequence is TGTGCCATCCTCATGACGGGGGCCCCAGATGATTCCTACGTGCAGTACTTC.

About this clonotype itself: A much larger clone is a single base away; this may be a read error. Here the CDR3 reads CASSLTVSDYGYTF. The CDR3 nucleotides read TGTGCCAGCAGCTTGACAGTGAGCGACTATGGCTACACCTTC. The genes are TRBV7-9 and TRBJ1-2; maybe TRBD1 (5 bases). Per the germline V gene, CDR1 is SEHNR and CDR2 is FQNEAQ (reference sequence). V lost 3 bases and J 3 bases, leaving 11 bases between the germline ends. The CDR3 runs to 14 residues.

Of note for this clonotype: One end of the junction does not line up with germline, which may come from a read error. V is TRBV11-3 and J is TRBJ1-1; 7 nucleotides align to TRBD1. Germline assignment: CDR1 SGHNT and CDR2 YENEEA. This CDR3 has 13 amino acids. DNA of the CDR3: TGTGCCGGCAGTTTAGCAGGGGGGACTGAATCTTTCTTT. Amino acids: CAGSLAGGTESFF. Looking up the rest from reference TRBV11-3 and TRBJ1-1 gives the full variable domain: EAGVVQSPRYKIIEKKQPVAFWCNPISGHNTLYWYLQNLGQGPELLIRYENEEAVDDSQLPKDRFSAERLKGVDSTLKIQPAELGDSAVYLCAGSLAGGTESFFGQGTRLTVV.

As concerns this clonotype: The junction and the germline gene differ at one end; a read error may be behind it. The chain combines TRBV4-2 with TRBJ2-1, with D possibly TRBD2 on 7 matching bases. Per germline, CDR1 LGHNA and CDR2 YNFKEQ. The CDR3 covers 15 residues. This chain's CDR3 is CASSQGRGAYNEQFF. The CDR3 bases are TGTGCCAGCAGCCAAGGACGGGGGGCATACAATGAGCAATTCTTC.

This clonotype was seen at least ten times. The chain joins TRBV14 to TRBJ2-5; D is unclear. Trimming shortened V by 1 base and J by 5 bases, and 11 bases separated the two germline ends. Germline V CDR1 and CDR2: SGHDN, FVKESK. This CDR3 contains 14 residues. The CDR3 spells CASSQGLVVETQYF. The CDR3 nucleotides are TGTGCCAGCAGCCAAGGTCTAGTCGTGGAGACCCAGTACTTC.

The V call is TRBV11-1, the J call TRBJ2-2, with TRBD1 identical over 10 bases. The CDR3 is 16 amino acids. V lost 5 bases to trimming and J lost 8 bases; unmatched junction nucleotides: 11. Germline V gives CDR1 SGHAT, CDR2 FQDESV (reference sequence). CDR3 amino acids: CASSMQGQGETGELFF. The DNA for the CDR3 is TGTGCCAGCAGCATGCAAGGACAGGGGGAAACTGGGGAGCTGTTTTTT.

In regard to this clonotype: Compared with germline, one end of the junction differs, possibly owing to a read error. This chain links TRBV6-1 with TRBJ2-3; D possibly corresponds to TRBD2 (6 bases). Germline CDR1 and CDR2: MNHNS and SASEGT. The CDR3 is made up of 15 amino acids. The CDR3 nucleotides read TGTGCCAACAGTGAACTAGCAGGAGAGACAGATACGCAGTATTTT. Protein product: CANSELAGETDTQYF.

On this clonotype itself: The CDR3 end shows no conserved phenylalanine or tryptophan, and so a read error is likely. For the CDR3, the DNA is TGTACCAGCAGCTTTAGCGTCGGAGAGATCCAGTACTTA. As protein: CTSSFSVGEIQYL. This chain connects TRBV11-2 to TRBJ2-5; possible D gene TRBD2, 5 bases. CDR3 size: 13 residues. Germline V CDR1 and CDR2: SGHAT, FQNNGV.

With respect to this clonotype: A junction end diverges from the germline sequence, so it may reflect a read error. The V call is TRBV6-6, the J call TRBJ2-1, with D perhaps matching TRBD2 (6 bases). This CDR3 has 16 residues. Germline loops: CDR1 MNHNY, CDR2 SVGAGI (reference sequence). Written as DNA, the CDR3 is TGTGCCAGTAGTTACGGGGCTAACGGGAGTGGCAATGAGCAGTTCTTC. Its translation is CASSYGANGSGNEQFF.

This clonotype was seen at least ten times. The chain employs TRBV6-1 and TRBJ2-4; possibly TRBD1 for D (5 bases). Trimming cost V 8 bases and J 1 base, with 15 bases left between them. Germline values: CDR1 MNHNS, CDR2 SASEGT. This CDR3 has 15 amino acids. CDR3 nucleotide sequence: TGTGCCAGCGAGTCAGGGTCGGGTGCCAAAAACATTCAGTACTTC. It encodes CASESGSGAKNIQYF.

At least ten counts were recorded for this clonotype. This chain links TRBV24-1 with TRBJ2-1; D tentatively fits TRBD1 or TRBD2 (5 bases each). Germline assignment: CDR1 KGHDR and CDR2 SFDVKD. V shed 4 bases and J shed 6 bases, with 15 bases lying between them. The CDR3 spans 15 residues. The CDR3 spells CATSDPGRGGNEQFF. The CDR3 DNA is TGTGCCACCAGTGACCCCGGACGGGGCGGCAATGAGCAGTTCTTC.

In regard to this clonotype: Mismatch with germline at one junction end may stem from a read error. This rearrangement joins TRBV7-9 to TRBJ2-1; 11 positions match TRBD2. Germline lookup yields CDR1 SEHNR and CDR2 FQNEAQ (reference sequence). The CDR3 has 20 residues. The CDR3 loop is CASSLAPGTSGNSSYNEQSF. The CDR3 nucleotides read TGTGCCAGCAGCTTAGCGCCGGGGACTAGCGGTAACAGTTCCTACAATGAGCAGTCCTTC.

As to this clonotype: At one boundary the junction diverges from the germline segment, which might be a read error. The chain carries TRBV12-3 or TRBV12-4 and TRBJ1-1, with D hard to call. The CDR3 extends over 14 amino acids. The CDR3 loop is CASSLGWSNNEAFF. The CDR3 coding sequence is TGTGCCAGCAGTTTAGGATGGTCGAACAATGAAGCTTTCTTT.

The chain couples TRBV4-2 to TRBJ2-1; 10 bases agree with TRBD2. V was pared by 5 bases and J by 1 base, with 11 bases of the junction left unmatched. The germline V gene has CDR1 LGHNA and CDR2 YNFKEQ. This CDR3 comprises 18 residues. CDR3 amino acids: CASSLLLAGDSSYNEQFF. The DNA of the CDR3 is TGTGCCAGCAGCTTGCTTCTAGCGGGAGACAGTTCCTACAATGAGCAGTTCTTC.

This clonotype came up many times. This chain uses TRBV7-9 with TRBJ2-7; possible D gene TRBD1, 6 bases. The CDR3 sequence is 14 residues long. The V and J ends lost 3 bases and 3 bases respectively, with 12 bases between them. Per germline, CDR1 SEHNR and CDR2 FQNEAQ (reference sequence). The CDR3 protein is CASSFRGALYEQYF. The DNA for the CDR3 is TGTGCCAGCAGCTTCAGGGGAGCACTCTACGAGCAGTACTTC.

This clonotype has just one count. This likely comes from a read error, as the CDR3 has no conserved phenylalanine or tryptophan at its end. The CDR3 here is CASSFRDSGIEETQYL. The CDR3 nucleotides are TGTGCCAGCAGCTTCCGGGATAGCGGGATTGAGGAGACCCAGTACCTC. The chain is built from TRBV7-9 and TRBJ2-5, with 8 bases matching TRBD2. V gave up 3 bases and J gave up 5 bases; unmatched junction bases: 11. The length of the CDR3 is 16 residues. Germline V gene data show CDR1 as SEHNR and CDR2 as FQNEAQ (reference sequence).

As to this clonotype: A read error may produce the germline difference seen at one junction end. The chain recombines TRBV7-9 with TRBJ2-7, with D maybe TRBD2 (5 bases). The CDR3 is 14 amino acids. Germline CDR1 is SEHNR and CDR2 is FQNEAQ (reference sequence). The CDR3 loop reads CASSFIGCGYEQYF. In nucleotides, the CDR3 is TGTGCCAGCAGCTTCATAGGGTGCGGGTACGAGCAGTATTTC.